These 9 T cell receptor beta chains share one sample of origin, sequenced in a study of cytomegalovirus exposure and HLA in healthy donors (dated by TCRdb to about 2017). Library preparation employed the immunoSEQ multiplex PCR assay. The multiplex PCR relied on a mix of 60 forward primers for TCR Vbeta segments and 13 reverse primers for TCR Jbeta segments. In TCRdb, the immuneACCESS table is reduced to in-frame sequences with V and J assigned. These tables do not hold every clone; where another copy was compared, an unresolved V gene accounts for under half, and the others remain unexplained. In all, the sample holds under 200,000 clones, and around 68% of those were seen once. The leading ten clones occupy 1.1% to 1.5% of the sample. What was sequenced was PBMCs. These receptors were collected from a man in his fifties or sixties in good health and CMV-seronegative.

This clone was picked up a small number of times. The chain carries TRBV2 and TRBJ2-7; D may be TRBD2 (5 bases). CDR3 size: 13 residues. The V gene lost 7 bases and the J gene lost 6 bases, with 16 bases spanning the gap. Germline assignment: CDR1 SNHLY and CDR2 FYNNEI. Here the CDR3 DNA reads TGTGCCAGCACCCCCTTGGGGAGTCGCGAGCAGTACTTC. Its protein is CASTPLGSREQYF.

This rearrangement joins TRBV7-6 to TRBJ1-2; 9 bases are a match to TRBD1. The CDR3 sequence is 14 residues long. In germline, CDR1 is SGHVS, CDR2 FNYEAQ. Unmatched junction bases numbered 4, after V lost 4 bases and J lost 4 bases. The CDR3 protein is CASSSGQGFYGYTF. The CDR3 DNA reads TGTGCCAGCAGCTCCGGACAGGGGTTCTATGGCTACACCTTC.

This clone was counted only a few times. The chain couples TRBV29-1 to TRBJ1-2, with unresolved D. CDR3 size: 11 residues. The germline V and J ends were trimmed by 5 bases and 8 bases, with 12 bases remaining between them. Germline V gene data show CDR1 as SQVTM and CDR2 as ANQGSEA. Written as DNA, the CDR3 is TGCAGCGTTAATCCAGGAGGGGGCTACACCTTC. Translated, it gives CSVNPGGGYTF. The full variable domain, in which reference TRBV29-1 and TRBJ1-2 provide the parts outside the CDR3, is SAVISQKPSRDICQRGTSLTIQCQVDSQVTMMFWYRQQPGQSLTLIATANQGSEATYESGFVIDKFPISRPNLTFSTLTVSNMSPEDSSIYLCSVNPGGGYTFGSGTRLTVV.

The CDR3 region is CASSPPAVTNYGYTF. CDR3 bases: TGTGCCAGCTCACCACCCGCGGTTACTAACTATGGCTACACCTTC. The chain employs TRBV18 and TRBJ1-2; D is unresolved. The CDR3 is made up of 15 amino acids. The V end was cut by 0 bases, the J end by 0 bases, with 8 bases between. The germline CDR1 and CDR2 sequences are KGHSH and LQKENI. Full variable domain (missing parts from reference TRBV18 and TRBJ1-2): NAGVMQNPRHLVRRRGQEARLRCSPMKGHSHVYWYRQLPEEGLKFMVYLQKENIIDESGMPKERFSAEFPKEGPSILRIQQVVRGDSAAYFCASSPPAVTNYGYTFGSGTRLTVV.

In nucleotides, the CDR3 is TGTGCCAGTAGAACGACAGGGGCGGGTGAAAAACTGTTTTTT. Residues: CASRTTGAGEKLFF. This chain links TRBV19 with TRBJ1-4; 8 bases map to TRBD1. J gave up 7 bases and V 6 bases, and 7 bases lay outside the gene matches. CDR3 length equals 14 residues. Germline lookup yields CDR1 LNHDA and CDR2 SQIVND (reference sequence). Filled out from reference TRBV19 and TRBJ1-4, the complete variable domain reads DGGITQSPKYLFRKEGQNVTLSCEQNLNHDAMYWYRQDPGQGLRLIYYSQIVNDFQKGDIAEGYSVSREKKESFPLTVTSAQKNPTAFYLCASRTTGAGEKLFFGSGTQLSVL.

The rearrangement links TRBV9 to TRBJ1-1; 10 bases are a match to TRBD1. There are 16 residues in the CDR3. CDR1 is SGDLS, CDR2 YYNGEE, per germline. J lost 4 bases, V lost 4 bases, and 10 bases had no gene match. The CDR3 sequence: CASSTLPDRGRTEAFF. Written as DNA, the CDR3 is TGTGCCAGCAGCACCCTCCCAGACAGGGGGCGCACTGAAGCTTTCTTT.

CDR3 sequence: CASSPLEGTGSYEQYF. DNA of the CDR3: TGTGCCAGCTCACCACTTGAAGGGACAGGTTCCTACGAGCAGTACTTC. The V and J genes are TRBV18 and TRBJ2-7; 8 bases align to TRBD1. The CDR3 covers 16 residues. The V and J ends lost 1 base and 1 base, in that order; junction bases with no gene match: 6. Per germline, CDR1 KGHSH and CDR2 LQKENI. Full variable domain (missing parts from reference TRBV18 and TRBJ2-7): NAGVMQNPRHLVRRRGQEARLRCSPMKGHSHVYWYRQLPEEGLKFMVYLQKENIIDESGMPKERFSAEFPKEGPSILRIQQVVRGDSAAYFCASSPLEGTGSYEQYFGPGTRLTVT.

The rearrangement uses TRBV7-3 and TRBJ2-2, with 12 bases matching TRBD2. CDR1 and CDR2 from the germline V gene are SGHTA and FQGTGA. This CDR3 has 15 residues. Trimming cost V 6 bases and J 7 bases; bases outside gene matches: 6. The CDR3 DNA reads as TGTGCCAGCAGGCTGACTAGCGGGGGTGACGGGGAGCTGTTTTTT. Residues: CASRLTSGGDGELFF.

This clone has just a few counts. This chain links TRBV7-9 with TRBJ1-2, with TRBD1 matching over 7 bases. The V and J ends lost 1 base and 8 bases, in that order; junction bases with no gene match: 7. There are 14 residues in the CDR3. In germline, CDR1 is SEHNR, CDR2 FQNEAQ (reference sequence). The CDR3 region has the DNA TGTGCCAGCAGCTTAGTATCGGCGGACAGGGGCTACACCTTC. Translation: CASSLVSADRGYTF. Variable domain in full (rest from reference TRBV7-9 and TRBJ1-2): DTGVSQNPRHKITKRGQNVTFRCDPISEHNRLYWYRQTLGQGPEFLTYFQNEAQLEKSRLLSDRFSAERPKGSFSTLEIQRTEQGDSAMYLCASSLVSADRGYTFGSGTRLTVV.